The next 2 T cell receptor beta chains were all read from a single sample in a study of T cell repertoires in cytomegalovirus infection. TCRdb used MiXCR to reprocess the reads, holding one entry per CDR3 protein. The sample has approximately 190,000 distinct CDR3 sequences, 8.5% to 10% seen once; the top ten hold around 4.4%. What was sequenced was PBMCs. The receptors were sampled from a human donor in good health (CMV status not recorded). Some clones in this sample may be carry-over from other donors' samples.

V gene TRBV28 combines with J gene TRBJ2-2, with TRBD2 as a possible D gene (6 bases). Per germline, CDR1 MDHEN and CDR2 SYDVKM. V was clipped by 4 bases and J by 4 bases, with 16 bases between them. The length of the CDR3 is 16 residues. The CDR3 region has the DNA TGTGCCAGCAGTTCGGGACTCTCAAGGGGCACCGGGGAGCTGTTTTTT. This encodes CASSSGLSRGTGELFF. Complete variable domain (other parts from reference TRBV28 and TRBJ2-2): DVKVTQSSRYLVKRTGEKVFLECVQDMDHENMFWYRQDPGLGLRLIYFSYDVKMKEKGDIPEGYSVSREKKERFSLILESASTNQTSMYLCASSSGLSRGTGELFFGEGSRLTVL.

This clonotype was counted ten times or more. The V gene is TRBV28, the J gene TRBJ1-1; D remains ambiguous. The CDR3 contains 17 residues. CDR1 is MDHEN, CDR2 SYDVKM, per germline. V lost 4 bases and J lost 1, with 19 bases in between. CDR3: CASSSIEASGPNTEAFF. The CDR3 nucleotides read TGTGCCAGCAGTTCGATTGAGGCCTCGGGTCCGAACACTGAAGCTTTCTTT.